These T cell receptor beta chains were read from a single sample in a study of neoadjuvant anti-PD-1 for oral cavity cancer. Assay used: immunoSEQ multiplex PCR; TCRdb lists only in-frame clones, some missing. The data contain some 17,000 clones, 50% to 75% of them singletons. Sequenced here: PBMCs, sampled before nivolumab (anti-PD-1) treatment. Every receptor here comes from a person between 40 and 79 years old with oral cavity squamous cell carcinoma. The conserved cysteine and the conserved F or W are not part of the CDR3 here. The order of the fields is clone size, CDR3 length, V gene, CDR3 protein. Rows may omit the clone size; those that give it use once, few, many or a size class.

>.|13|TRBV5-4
ASSFKLAGAEEQY
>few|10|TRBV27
ASSLLGDEAF
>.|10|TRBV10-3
AITPDRTEAF
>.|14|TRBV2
ASSPAGADSNQPQH
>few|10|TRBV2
ASRQGPYEQY
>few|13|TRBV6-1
AASRGDTSNQPQH
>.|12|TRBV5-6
ASSVGQGTGEQY
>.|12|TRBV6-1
ASSDASHTGELF
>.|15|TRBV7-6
ASVRGTGAVGNTEAF
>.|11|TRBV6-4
ASRAVTTGTQY
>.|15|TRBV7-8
ASSRPLSGGNTGELF